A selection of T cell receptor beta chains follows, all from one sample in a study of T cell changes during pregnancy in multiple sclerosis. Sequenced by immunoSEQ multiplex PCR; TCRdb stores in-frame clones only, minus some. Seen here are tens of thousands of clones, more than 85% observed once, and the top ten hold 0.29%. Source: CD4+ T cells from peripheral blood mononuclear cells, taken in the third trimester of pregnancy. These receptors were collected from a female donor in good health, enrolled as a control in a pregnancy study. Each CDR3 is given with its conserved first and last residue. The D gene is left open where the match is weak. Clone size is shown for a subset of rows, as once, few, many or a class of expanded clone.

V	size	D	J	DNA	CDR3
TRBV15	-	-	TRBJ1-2	TGTGCCACCAGCAGAGATGGGGCTGCAGAGTCCGGCTACACCTTC	CATSRDGAAESGYTF
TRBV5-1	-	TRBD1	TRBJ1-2	TGCGCCAGCAGCCCGGACAGGGAGGCCGGTTTATACACCTTC	CASSPDREAGLYTF
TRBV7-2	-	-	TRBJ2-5	TGTGCCACTACGGAGGGTAGAACCCAGTACTTC	CATTEGRTQYF
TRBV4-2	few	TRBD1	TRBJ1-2	TGTGCCAGCAGCCAAGAGGGGGGACAGGGCTATGGCTACACCTTC	CASSQEGGQGYGYTF
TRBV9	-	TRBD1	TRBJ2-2	TGTGCCAGCACCCAGGGGGGACAGGGGTTTACCGGGGAGCTGTTTTTT	CASTQGGQGFTGELFF
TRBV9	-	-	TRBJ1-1	TGTGCCAGCAGCGTAGCCCCGGGGGACACTGAAGCTTTCTTT	CASSVAPGDTEAFF
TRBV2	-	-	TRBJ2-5	TGTGCCAGCAGGTTCCAACAGACAGAGACCCAGTACTTC	CASRFQQTETQYF
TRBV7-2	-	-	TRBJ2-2	TGTGCCAGCAGCAAAACTAGAACGAACACCGGGGAGCTGTTTTTT	CASSKTRTNTGELFF
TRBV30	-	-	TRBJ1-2	TGTGCCTGGACAGCTAACTATGGCTACACCTTC	CAWTANYGYTF
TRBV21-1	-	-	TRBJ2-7	TGTGCCAGCAGCGGCCGGCGAGGAGGCGAGCAGTACTTC	CASSGRRGGEQYF
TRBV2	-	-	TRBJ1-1	TGTGCCAGCGGTGGGGGGCTGTGGGCTGAAGCTTTCTTT	CASGGGLWAEAFF
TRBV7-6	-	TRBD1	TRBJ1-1	TGTGCCAGCAGCTCAGACGACAGGGGGACTGAAGCTTTCTTT	CASSSDDRGTEAFF
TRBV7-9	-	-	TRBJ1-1	TGTGCCAGCAGCCCAGGCGCATCGGGGGTGCGTACTGAAGCTTTCTTT	CASSPGASGVRTEAFF
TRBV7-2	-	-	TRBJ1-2	TGTGCCAGCAGCTTAGGGTCAGGAGACACTAGACTCTATGGCTACACCTTC	CASSLGSGDTRLYGYTF
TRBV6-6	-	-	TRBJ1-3	TGTGCCAGCAGTAACCAGGGCTCTGGAAACACCATATATTTT	CASSNQGSGNTIYF
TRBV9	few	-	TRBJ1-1	TGTGCCAGCAGCGTAGGACTAGGGCCGCCCACTGAAGCTTTCTTT	CASSVGLGPPTEAFF
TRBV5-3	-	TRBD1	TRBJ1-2	TGTGCCAGACCGGACAGGGACAACTATGGCTACACCTTC	CARPDRDNYGYTF
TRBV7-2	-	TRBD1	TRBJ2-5	TGTGCCAGCAGCTTAGAGCCGACAGGGGACTTTCGGGAGACCCAGTACTTC	CASSLEPTGDFRETQYF
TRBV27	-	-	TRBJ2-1	TGTGCCAGCAGTTCCCCTTCTTCCTCCTCCTACAATGAGCAGTTCTTC	CASSSPSSSSYNEQFF
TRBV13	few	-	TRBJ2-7	TGTGCCAGCAGCTCTCTGGACTCCTACTACGAGCAGTACTTC	CASSSLDSYYEQYF
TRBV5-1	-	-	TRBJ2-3	TGCGCCAGCAGCCCGGACAAACCCACAGATACGCAGTATTTT	CASSPDKPTDTQYF
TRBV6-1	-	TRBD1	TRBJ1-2	TGTGCCAGCAGTACCCGGGACAGGGATAACTATGGCTACACCTTC	CASSTRDRDNYGYTF
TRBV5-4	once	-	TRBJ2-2	TGTGCCAGCAGCGAAGGACAGCTCTTGGGCACCGGGGAGCTGTTTTTT	CASSEGQLLGTGELFF
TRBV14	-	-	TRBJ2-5	TGTGCCAGCAGCCCCCTCGGTAAAGAGACCCAGTACTTC	CASSPLGKETQYF
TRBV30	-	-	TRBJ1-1	TGTGCCTGGACCCAAATCCAGTACACTGAAGCTTTCTTT	CAWTQIQYTEAFF
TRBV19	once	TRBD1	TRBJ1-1	TGTGCCACTAAAGACAGGGGCCGAACTGAAGCTTTCTTT	CATKDRGRTEAFF
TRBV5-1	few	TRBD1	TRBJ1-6	TGCGCCAGCAGCGCAAAACAGGGGGCAAGTTCACCCCTCCACTTT	CASSAKQGASSPLHF
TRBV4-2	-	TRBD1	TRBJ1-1	TGTGCCAGCAGCCCCGGGACAGGGTGGACTGAAGCTTTCTTT	CASSPGTGWTEAFF
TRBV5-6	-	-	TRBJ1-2	TGTGCCAGCAGCTTGCTTCTAAACTATGGCTACACCTTC	CASSLLLNYGYTF